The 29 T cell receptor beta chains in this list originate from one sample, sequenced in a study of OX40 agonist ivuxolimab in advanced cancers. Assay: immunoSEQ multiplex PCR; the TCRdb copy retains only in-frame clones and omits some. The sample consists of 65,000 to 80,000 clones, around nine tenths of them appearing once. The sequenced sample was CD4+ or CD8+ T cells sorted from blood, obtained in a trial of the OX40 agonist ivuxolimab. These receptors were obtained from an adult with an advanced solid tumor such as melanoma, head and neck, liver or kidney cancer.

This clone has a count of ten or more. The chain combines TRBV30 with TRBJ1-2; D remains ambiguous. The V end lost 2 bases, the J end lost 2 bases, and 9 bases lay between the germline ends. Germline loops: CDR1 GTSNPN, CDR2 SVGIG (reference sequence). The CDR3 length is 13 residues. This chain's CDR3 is CAWSSLINYGYTF. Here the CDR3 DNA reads TGTGCCTGGAGTAGCTTAATCAACTATGGCTACACCTTC.

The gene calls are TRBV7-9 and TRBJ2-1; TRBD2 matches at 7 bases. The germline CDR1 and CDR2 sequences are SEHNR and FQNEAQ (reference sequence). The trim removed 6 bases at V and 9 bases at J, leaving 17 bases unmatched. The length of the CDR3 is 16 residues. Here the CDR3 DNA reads TGTGCCAGCAGTCTTACCGGCTCAAGCGGGGTGGCTGAGCAGTTCTTC. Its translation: CASSLTGSSGVAEQFF.

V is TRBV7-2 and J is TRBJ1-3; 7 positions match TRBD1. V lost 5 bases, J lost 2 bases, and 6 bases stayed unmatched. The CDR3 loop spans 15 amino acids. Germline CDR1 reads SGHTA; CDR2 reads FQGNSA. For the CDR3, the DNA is TGTGCCAGCAGCACTCAGGGGGGTGCTGGAAACACCATATATTTT. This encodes CASSTQGGAGNTIYF.

The CDR3 sequence: CASSLALAGMDEQYF. As DNA, the CDR3 is TGTGCCAGCAGCTTAGCGCTAGCGGGAATGGACGAGCAGTACTTC. V is TRBV11-2 and J is TRBJ2-7; 9 positions agree with TRBD2. CDR3 length equals 15 residues. V dropped 1 base and J dropped 5; count of bases not matched to a gene: 6. Germline V gene data show CDR1 as SGHAT and CDR2 as FQNNGV.

CDR3: CASSLRGQGDYGYTF. The CDR3 DNA is TGCGCCAGCAGCTTAAGGGGACAGGGGGACTATGGCTACACCTTC. The chain employs TRBV5-1 and TRBJ1-2, with TRBD1 matching 11 bases. V trimming: 2 bases; J trimming: 3 bases; junction bases outside the gene matches: 3. The germline V gene encodes CDR1 SGHRS and CDR2 YFSETQ. CDR3 size: 15 residues.

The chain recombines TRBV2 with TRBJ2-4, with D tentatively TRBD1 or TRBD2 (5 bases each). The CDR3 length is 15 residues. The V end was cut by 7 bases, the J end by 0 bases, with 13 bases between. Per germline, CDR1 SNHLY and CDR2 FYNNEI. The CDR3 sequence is CASIVTGLAKNIQYF. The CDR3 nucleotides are TGTGCCAGCATCGTAACGGGGCTAGCCAAAAACATTCAGTACTTC.

In DNA, the CDR3 is TGTGCCAGCAGCGTAGCTCAGGGCTCCTTCTACGAGCAGTACTTC. Translated: CASSVAQGSFYEQYF. The rearrangement links TRBV9 to TRBJ2-7; D may be TRBD1 (5 bases). The CDR3 totals 15 residues. In germline, CDR1 is SGDLS, CDR2 YYNGEE. V lost 0 bases, J lost 3 bases, and 13 bases lay in between.

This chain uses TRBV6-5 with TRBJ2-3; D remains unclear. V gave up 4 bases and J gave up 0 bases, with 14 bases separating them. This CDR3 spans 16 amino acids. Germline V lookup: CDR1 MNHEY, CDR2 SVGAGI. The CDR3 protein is CASSFNPLPSTDTQYF. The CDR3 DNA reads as TGTGCCAGCAGTTTCAACCCCTTACCTAGCACAGATACGCAGTATTTT.

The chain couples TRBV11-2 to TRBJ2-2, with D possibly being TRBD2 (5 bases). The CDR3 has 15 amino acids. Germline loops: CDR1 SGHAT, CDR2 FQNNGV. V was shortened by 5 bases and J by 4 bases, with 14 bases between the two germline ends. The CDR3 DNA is TGTGCCAGCAGCGCCCGGGATATCGTCACCGGGGAGCTGTTTTTT. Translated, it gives CASSARDIVTGELFF.

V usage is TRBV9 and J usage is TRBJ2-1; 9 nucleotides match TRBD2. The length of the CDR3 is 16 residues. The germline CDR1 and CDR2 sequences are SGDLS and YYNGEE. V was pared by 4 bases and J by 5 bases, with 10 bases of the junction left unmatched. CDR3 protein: CASSPVGSGGHNEQFF. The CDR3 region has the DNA TGTGCCAGCAGCCCAGTGGGTAGCGGGGGCCACAATGAGCAGTTCTTC. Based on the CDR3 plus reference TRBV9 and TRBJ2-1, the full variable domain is DSGVTQTPKHLITATGQRVTLRCSPRSGDLSVYWYQQSLDQGLQFLIQYYNGEERAKGNILERFSAQQFPDLHSELNLSSLELGDSALYFCASSPVGSGGHNEQFFGPGTRLTVL.

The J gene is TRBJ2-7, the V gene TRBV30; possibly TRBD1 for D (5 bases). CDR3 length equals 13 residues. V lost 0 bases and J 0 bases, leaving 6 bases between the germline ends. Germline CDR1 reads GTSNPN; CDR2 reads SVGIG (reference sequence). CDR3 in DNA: TGTGCCTGGAGTGTGGGGCCCTCCTACGAGCAGTACTTC. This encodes CAWSVGPSYEQYF.

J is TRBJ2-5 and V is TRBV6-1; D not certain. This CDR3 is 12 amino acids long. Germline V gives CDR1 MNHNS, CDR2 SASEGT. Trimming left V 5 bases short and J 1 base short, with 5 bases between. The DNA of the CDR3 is TGTGCCAGCAGTTTACTCCAAGAGACCCAGTACTTC. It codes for CASSLLQETQYF.

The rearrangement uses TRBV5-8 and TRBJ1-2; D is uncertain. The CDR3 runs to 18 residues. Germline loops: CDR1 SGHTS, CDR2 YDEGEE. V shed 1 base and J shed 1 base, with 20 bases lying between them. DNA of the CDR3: TGTGCCAGCAGCTTGACGTGGTCAGGTGCCTGGCGTAACTATGGCTACACCTTC. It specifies CASSLTWSGAWRNYGYTF. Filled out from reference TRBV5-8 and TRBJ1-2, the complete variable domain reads EAGVTQSPTHLIKTRGQQATLRCSPISGHTSVYWYQQALGLGLQFLLWYDEGEERNRGNFPPRFSGRQFPNYSSELNVNALELEDSALYLCASSLTWSGAWRNYGYTFGSGTRLTVV.

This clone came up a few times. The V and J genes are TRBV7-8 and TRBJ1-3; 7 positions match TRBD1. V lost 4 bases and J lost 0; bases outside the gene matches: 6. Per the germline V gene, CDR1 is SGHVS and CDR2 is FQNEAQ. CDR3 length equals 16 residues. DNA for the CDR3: TGTGCCAGCAGCTCCCGGACAGGTCTCTCTGGAAACACCATATATTTT. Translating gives CASSSRTGLSGNTIYF.

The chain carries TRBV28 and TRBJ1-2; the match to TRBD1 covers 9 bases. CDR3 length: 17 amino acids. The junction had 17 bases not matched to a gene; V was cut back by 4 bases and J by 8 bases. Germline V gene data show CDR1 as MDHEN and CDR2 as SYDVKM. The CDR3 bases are TGTGCCAGCAGTTCTCGTCCGGGACAGGGCCCGGGCTACGGCTACACCTTC. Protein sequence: CASSSRPGQGPGYGYTF.

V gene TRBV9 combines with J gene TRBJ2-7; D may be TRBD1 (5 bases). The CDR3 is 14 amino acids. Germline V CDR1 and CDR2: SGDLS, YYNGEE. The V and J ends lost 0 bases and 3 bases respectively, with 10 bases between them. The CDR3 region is CASSVGAGLYEQYF. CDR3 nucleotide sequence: TGTGCCAGCAGCGTAGGGGCAGGGCTCTACGAGCAGTACTTC.

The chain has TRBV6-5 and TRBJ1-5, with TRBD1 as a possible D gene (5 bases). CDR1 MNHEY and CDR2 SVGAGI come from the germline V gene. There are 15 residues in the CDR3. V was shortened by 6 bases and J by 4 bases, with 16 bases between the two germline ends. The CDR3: CASRRGARENQPQHF. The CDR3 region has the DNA TGTGCCAGCAGGAGGGGCGCAAGGGAGAATCAGCCCCAGCATTTT.

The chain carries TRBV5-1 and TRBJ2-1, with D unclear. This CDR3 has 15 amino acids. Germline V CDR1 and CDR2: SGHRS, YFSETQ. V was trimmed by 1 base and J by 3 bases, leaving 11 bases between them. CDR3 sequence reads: CASSLIGMGYNEQFF. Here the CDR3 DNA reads TGCGCCAGCAGCTTGATAGGGATGGGCTACAATGAGCAGTTCTTC.

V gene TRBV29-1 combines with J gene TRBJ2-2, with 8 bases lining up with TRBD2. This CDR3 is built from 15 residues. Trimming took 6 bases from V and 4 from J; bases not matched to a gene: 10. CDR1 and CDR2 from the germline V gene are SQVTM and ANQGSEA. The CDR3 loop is CSVGGGTSGTGELFF. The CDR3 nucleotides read TGCAGCGTCGGAGGGGGTACTAGCGGCACCGGGGAGCTGTTTTTT.

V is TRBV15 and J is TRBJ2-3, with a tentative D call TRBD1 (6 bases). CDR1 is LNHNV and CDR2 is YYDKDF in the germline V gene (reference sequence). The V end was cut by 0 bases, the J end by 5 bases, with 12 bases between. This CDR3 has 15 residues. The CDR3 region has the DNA TGTGCCACCAGCAGAGAATCAGGGGCTGGAGATACGCAGTATTTT. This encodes CATSRESGAGDTQYF.

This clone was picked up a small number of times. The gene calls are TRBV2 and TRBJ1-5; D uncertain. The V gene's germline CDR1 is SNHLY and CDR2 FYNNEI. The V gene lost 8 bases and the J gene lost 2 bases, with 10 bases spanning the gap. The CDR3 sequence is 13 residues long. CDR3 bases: TGTGCCAGCGACACCTTTGGCAATCAGCCCCAGCATTTT. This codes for CASDTFGNQPQHF.

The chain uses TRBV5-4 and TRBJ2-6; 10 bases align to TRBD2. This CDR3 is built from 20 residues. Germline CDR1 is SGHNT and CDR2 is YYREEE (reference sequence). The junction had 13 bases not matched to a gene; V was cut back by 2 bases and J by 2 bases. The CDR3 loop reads CASSFDPVLAGFAGANVLTF. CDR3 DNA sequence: TGTGCCAGCAGCTTTGACCCCGTACTAGCGGGGTTTGCTGGGGCCAACGTCCTGACTTTC.

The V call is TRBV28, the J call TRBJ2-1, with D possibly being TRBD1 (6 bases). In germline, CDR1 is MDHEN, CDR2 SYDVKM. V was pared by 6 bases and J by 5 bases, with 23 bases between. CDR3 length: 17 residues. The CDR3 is CASSSGVGQPPHNEQFF. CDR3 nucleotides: TGTGCCAGCAGCTCAGGGGTCGGACAGCCACCCCACAATGAGCAGTTCTTC.

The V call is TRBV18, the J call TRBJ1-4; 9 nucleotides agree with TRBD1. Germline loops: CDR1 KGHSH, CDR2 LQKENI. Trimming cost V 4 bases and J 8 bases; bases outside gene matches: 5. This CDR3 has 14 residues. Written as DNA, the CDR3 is TGTGCCAGCTCACTACAGGGGGCCTGGGAAAAACTGTTTTTT. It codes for CASSLQGAWEKLFF. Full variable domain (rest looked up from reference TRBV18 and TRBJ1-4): NAGVMQNPRHLVRRRGQEARLRCSPMKGHSHVYWYRQLPEEGLKFMVYLQKENIIDESGMPKERFSAEFPKEGPSILRIQQVVRGDSAAYFCASSLQGAWEKLFFGSGTQLSVL.

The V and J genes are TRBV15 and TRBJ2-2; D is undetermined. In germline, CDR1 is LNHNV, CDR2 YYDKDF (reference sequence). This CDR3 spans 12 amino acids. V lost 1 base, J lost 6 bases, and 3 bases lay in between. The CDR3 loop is CATSRGPGELFF. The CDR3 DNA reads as TGTGCCACCAGCAGAGGTCCCGGGGAGCTGTTTTTT.

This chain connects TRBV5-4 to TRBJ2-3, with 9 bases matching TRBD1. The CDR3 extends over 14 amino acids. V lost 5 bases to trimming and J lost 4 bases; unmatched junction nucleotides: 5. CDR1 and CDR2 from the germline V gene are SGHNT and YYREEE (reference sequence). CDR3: CASRLDRGADTQYF. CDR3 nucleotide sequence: TGTGCCAGCAGACTGGACAGGGGTGCAGATACGCAGTATTTT.

CDR3 coding DNA: TGTGCCAGCAGCCCCCACCGACTAGCGGGGGGTTACAATGAGCAGTTCTTC. Residues: CASSPHRLAGGYNEQFF. This chain links TRBV19 with TRBJ2-1; 13 bases are shared with TRBD2. CDR1 LNHDA and CDR2 SQIVND come from the germline V gene (reference sequence). This CDR3 is 17 amino acids long. V lost 9 bases, J lost 4 bases, and 12 bases stayed unmatched.

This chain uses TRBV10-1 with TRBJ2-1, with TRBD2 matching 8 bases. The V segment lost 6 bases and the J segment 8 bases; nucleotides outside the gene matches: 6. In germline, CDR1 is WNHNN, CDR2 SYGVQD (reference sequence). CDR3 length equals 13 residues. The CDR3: CASRAGALDEQFF. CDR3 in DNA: TGCGCCAGCAGAGCGGGAGCTCTCGATGAGCAGTTCTTC.

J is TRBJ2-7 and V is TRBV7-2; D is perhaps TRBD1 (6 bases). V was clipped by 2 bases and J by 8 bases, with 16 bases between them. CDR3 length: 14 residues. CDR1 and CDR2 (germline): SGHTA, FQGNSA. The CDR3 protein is CASSLRQGPHQQYF. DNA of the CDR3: TGTGCCAGCAGCTTAAGGCAGGGGCCTCACCAGCAGTACTTC.